The rows below give T cell receptor beta chains drawn from one sample of a study of T cells in Graves' hyperthyroidism and ophthalmopathy. TCRdb re-called the multiplex PCR reads with MiXCR, one entry per CDR3 protein. Of about 420,000 distinct CDR3 sequences listed, 15% to 19% were seen once; the top ten hold just under 8%. Sequenced input: blood. Receptor source: a woman between 18 and 29 years old with Graves' hyperthyroidism. Both conserved end residues are trimmed from each CDR3. Each record gives: J gene, V gene, CDR3 protein.

TRBJ2-7	TRBV28	ASSLEDYEQY
TRBJ2-1	TRBV3-1	ASSPGTSRVAQF
TRBJ2-7	TRBV3-1	ASSLSEISYEQY
TRBJ1-1	TRBV2	ASSLGTSLEAF
TRBJ1-1	TRBV18	ASSPNLGQFEAF
TRBJ2-2	TRBV2	ASTGEWPGELF
TRBJ1-2	TRBV20-1	SAPFRGTNYGYT
TRBJ2-5	TRBV20-1	SARFYAQETQY
TRBJ2-7	TRBV6-1	ASSSSRQKQY
TRBJ1-2	TRBV6-1	ASSLGTGVYGYT
TRBJ2-1	TRBV12-3/TRBV12-4	ASSHPTGGGGNEQF
TRBJ2-3	TRBV6-6	ASSYSKSLGADTQY
TRBJ2-1	TRBV29-1	SVGVGGNEQF
TRBJ2-3	TRBV20-1	SASRPERFTDTQY
TRBJ2-1	TRBV11-2	ASSLESGGDEQF
TRBJ2-1	TRBV28	ASSSDGGPYNEQF
TRBJ2-5	TRBV2	ASSVELAGEETQY
TRBJ2-3	TRBV7-2	ASSLSLADYTDTQY
TRBJ2-2	TRBV7-2	ASSLGGRHTGELF
TRBJ2-1	TRBV12-3/TRBV12-4	ASSPTGGTDEQF
TRBJ1-4	TRBV5-5	ASSLDNNEKLF
TRBJ2-2	TRBV10-3	AISGSGPRAGELF
TRBJ2-5	TRBV20-1	SALDERGGETQY
TRBJ2-7	TRBV6-1	ASSSPGLGTYEQY
TRBJ2-5	TRBV5-1	ASSIKPSGAQETQY
TRBJ2-7	TRBV7-3	ASSSGLAGDYEQY
TRBJ1-1	TRBV2	ASSNVQLTNTEAF
TRBJ2-1	TRBV3-1	ASSYKGYYNEQF
TRBJ1-1	TRBV19	ASSVGGQNTEAF
TRBJ2-1	TRBV4-2	ASSRERSLYNEQF
TRBJ1-1	TRBV12-3/TRBV12-4	ASSLAGRAAF
TRBJ2-5	TRBV27	ASSLRRQGIETQY